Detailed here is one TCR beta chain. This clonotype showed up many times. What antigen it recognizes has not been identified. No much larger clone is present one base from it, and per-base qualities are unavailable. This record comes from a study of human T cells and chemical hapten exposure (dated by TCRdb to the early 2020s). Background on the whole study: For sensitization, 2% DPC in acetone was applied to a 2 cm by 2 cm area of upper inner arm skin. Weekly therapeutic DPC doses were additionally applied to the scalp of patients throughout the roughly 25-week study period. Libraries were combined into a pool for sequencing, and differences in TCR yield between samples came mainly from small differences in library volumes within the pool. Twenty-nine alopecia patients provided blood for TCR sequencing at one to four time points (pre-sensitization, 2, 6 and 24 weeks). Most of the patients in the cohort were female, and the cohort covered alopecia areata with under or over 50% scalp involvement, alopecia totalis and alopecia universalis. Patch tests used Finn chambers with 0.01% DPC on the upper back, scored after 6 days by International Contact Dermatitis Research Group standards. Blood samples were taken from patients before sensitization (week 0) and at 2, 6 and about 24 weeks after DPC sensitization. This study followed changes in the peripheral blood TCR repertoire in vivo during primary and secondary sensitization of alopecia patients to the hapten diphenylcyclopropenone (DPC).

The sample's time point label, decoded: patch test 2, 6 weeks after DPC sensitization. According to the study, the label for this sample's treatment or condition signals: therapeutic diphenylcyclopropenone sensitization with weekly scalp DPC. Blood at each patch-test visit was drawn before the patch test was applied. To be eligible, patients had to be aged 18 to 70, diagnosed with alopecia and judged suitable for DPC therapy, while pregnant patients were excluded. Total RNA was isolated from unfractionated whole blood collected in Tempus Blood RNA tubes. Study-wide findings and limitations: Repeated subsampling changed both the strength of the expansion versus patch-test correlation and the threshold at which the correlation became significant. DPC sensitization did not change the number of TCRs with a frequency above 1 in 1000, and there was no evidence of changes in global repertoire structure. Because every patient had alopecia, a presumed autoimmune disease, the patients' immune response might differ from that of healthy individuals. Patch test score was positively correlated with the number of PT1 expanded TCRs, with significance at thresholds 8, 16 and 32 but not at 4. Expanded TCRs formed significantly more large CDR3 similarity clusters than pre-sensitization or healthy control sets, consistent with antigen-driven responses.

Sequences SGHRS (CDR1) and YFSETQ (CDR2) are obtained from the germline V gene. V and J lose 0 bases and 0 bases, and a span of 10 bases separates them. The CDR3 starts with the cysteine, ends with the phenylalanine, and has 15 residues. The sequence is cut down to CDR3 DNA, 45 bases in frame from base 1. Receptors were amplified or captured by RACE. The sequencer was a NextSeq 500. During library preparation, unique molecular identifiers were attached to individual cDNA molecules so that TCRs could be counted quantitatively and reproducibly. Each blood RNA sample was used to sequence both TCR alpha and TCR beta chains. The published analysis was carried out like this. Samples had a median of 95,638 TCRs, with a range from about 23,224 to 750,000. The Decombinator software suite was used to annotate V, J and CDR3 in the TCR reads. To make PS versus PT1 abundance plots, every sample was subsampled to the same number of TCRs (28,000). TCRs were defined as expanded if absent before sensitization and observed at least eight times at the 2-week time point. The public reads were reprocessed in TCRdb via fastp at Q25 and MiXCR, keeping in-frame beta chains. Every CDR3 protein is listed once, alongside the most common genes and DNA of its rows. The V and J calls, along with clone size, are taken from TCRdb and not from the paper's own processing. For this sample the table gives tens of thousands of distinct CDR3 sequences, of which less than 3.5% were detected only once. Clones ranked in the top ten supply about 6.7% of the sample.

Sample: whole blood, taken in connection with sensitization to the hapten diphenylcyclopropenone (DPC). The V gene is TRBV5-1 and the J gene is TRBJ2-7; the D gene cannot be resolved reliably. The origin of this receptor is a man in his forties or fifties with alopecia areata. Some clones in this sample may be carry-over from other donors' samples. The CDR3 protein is CASSLGQSTSYEQYF. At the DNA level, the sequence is TGCGCCAGCAGCTTGGGACAAAGCACCTCCTACGAGCAGTACTTC.